The source of this T cell receptor beta chain is a study of cytomegalovirus exposure and HLA in healthy donors. Study-wide results and caveats: According to an earlier analysis, most TCR beta V segments yielded productive rearrangements about 90% or about 30% of the time. With further analysis later on, most CMV-associated TCR beta chains appeared HLA-restricted.

The PCR used 60 Vbeta and 13 Jbeta primers. Libraries were prepared by immunoSEQ multiplex PCR; TCRdb keeps only in-frame clonotypes and omits some of them. Of over 50,000 clones in the sample, roughly two thirds were seen once. In regard to this clone: Its antigen is not identified.

The germline V gene has CDR1 MNHNY and CDR2 SVGAGI (reference sequence). V lost 8 bases, J lost 7 bases, and 11 bases stayed unmatched. CDR3 length equals 14 residues. This TCR derives from a man between 40 and 49 years old in good health and CMV-seropositive. The chain carries TRBV6-6 and TRBJ2-1; TRBD2 agrees at 7 bases. Sequencing input: PBMCs. The CDR3 coding sequence is TGTGCCAGCTCCAAACTAGCGCTACTGAATGAGCAGTTCTTC. It yields the protein CASSKLALLNEQFF.